Listed below are T cell receptor beta chains from one sample, sequenced in a study of regulatory T cells in long-lasting Graves disease. TCRdb reprocessed the multiplex PCR reads with MiXCR, giving one entry per CDR3 protein. The sample holds 550,000 or so distinct CDR3 sequences, approximately 12% seen once. The same specimen was also included in a second study, on T cells in Graves' hyperthyroidism and ophthalmopathy.

The sample consisted of peripheral blood mononuclear cells (PBMCs), taken at new diagnosis, from a patient treated with antithyroid drugs. Source of these receptors: a woman between 25 and 40 years old with Graves disease. Each CDR3 is given with its conserved first and last residue. The order of the fields is clone size, J gene, V gene, D gene, CDR3 protein, CDR3 DNA. A D gene is named only where the DNA matches it firmly. Clone size appears in some rows only: once, few, many, or a class for an expanded clone.

abundance: few
j_gene: TRBJ2-5
v_gene: TRBV7-3
d_gene: -
CDR3aa: CASSLTGQVGETQYF
CDR3nt: TGTGCCAGCAGCTTAACCGGTCAGGTCGGGGAGACCCAGTACTTC

abundance: many
j_gene: TRBJ2-5
v_gene: TRBV30
d_gene: -
CDR3aa: CAWTGASRRETQYF
CDR3nt: TGTGCCTGGACAGGGGCCTCACGGAGGGAGACCCAGTACTTC

abundance: many
j_gene: TRBJ2-7
v_gene: TRBV10-2
d_gene: -
CDR3aa: CASSQQATYEQYF
CDR3nt: TGCGCCAGCTCCCAGCAGGCCACCTACGAGCAGTACTTC

abundance: -
j_gene: TRBJ2-1
v_gene: TRBV27
d_gene: TRBD2
CDR3aa: CASSGGTSRPPYNEQFF
CDR3nt: TGTGCCAGCAGTGGAGGGACTAGCCGACCCCCTTACAATGAGCAGTTCTTC

abundance: many
j_gene: TRBJ2-2
v_gene: TRBV7-2
d_gene: -
CDR3aa: CASSLAGLNTGELFF
CDR3nt: TGTGCCAGCAGCTTAGCCGGACTTAACACCGGGGAGCTGTTTTTT

abundance: many
j_gene: TRBJ2-5
v_gene: TRBV11-2
d_gene: TRBD1
CDR3aa: CASSIDRVAETQYF
CDR3nt: TGTGCCAGCAGCATTGACAGGGTGGCGGAGACCCAGTACTTC

abundance: many
j_gene: TRBJ2-3
v_gene: TRBV6-1
d_gene: TRBD2
CDR3aa: CASRGLAGSTDTQYF
CDR3nt: TGTGCCAGCAGAGGGTTAGCGGGGAGCACAGATACGCAGTATTTT

abundance: many
j_gene: TRBJ2-1
v_gene: TRBV15
d_gene: TRBD2
CDR3aa: CATSRRTSGFNNEQFF
CDR3nt: TGTGCCACCAGCAGACGGACTAGCGGGTTCAACAATGAGCAGTTCTTC

abundance: few
j_gene: TRBJ1-1
v_gene: TRBV19
d_gene: -
CDR3aa: CASMRSKNTEAFF
CDR3nt: TGTGCCAGTATGAGGAGCAAGAACACTGAAGCTTTCTTT

abundance: many
j_gene: TRBJ1-2
v_gene: TRBV19
d_gene: -
CDR3aa: CASSIVGRLYGYTF
CDR3nt: TGTGCCAGTAGTATTGTCGGGAGGCTCTATGGCTACACCTTC

abundance: many
j_gene: TRBJ2-7
v_gene: TRBV20-1
d_gene: -
CDR3aa: CSASGREPYEQYF
CDR3nt: TGCAGTGCTAGCGGACGGGAACCCTACGAGCAGTACTTC

abundance: many
j_gene: TRBJ1-1
v_gene: TRBV6-1
d_gene: -
CDR3aa: CASSSNDSPNTEAFF
CDR3nt: TGTGCCAGCAGCTCTAATGACAGCCCGAACACTGAAGCTTTCTTT

abundance: many
j_gene: TRBJ1-5
v_gene: TRBV2
d_gene: TRBD1
CDR3aa: CASSAQGALSQPQHF
CDR3nt: TGTGCCAGCAGTGCACAGGGGGCCTTGTCTCAGCCCCAGCATTTT

abundance: many
j_gene: TRBJ1-4
v_gene: TRBV2
d_gene: -
CDR3aa: CASSPLRQYEKLFF
CDR3nt: TGTGCCAGCAGTCCCCTCCGACAATACGAAAAACTGTTTTTT

abundance: many
j_gene: TRBJ2-7
v_gene: TRBV7-8
d_gene: -
CDR3aa: CASSPRTANYEQYF
CDR3nt: TGTGCCAGCAGCCCCCGGACAGCCAATTACGAGCAGTACTTC